The rows below give T cell receptor beta chains drawn from one sample of a study of cytomegalovirus exposure and HLA in healthy donors. Generated by immunoSEQ multiplex PCR, the TCRdb table keeps only in-frame clones and is missing some. The repertoire holds 150,000 to 200,000 clones, around 80% seen once, with 8.5% in the top ten. Sequences were obtained from PBMCs. The receptors were gathered from a male donor in good health and CMV-seropositive. Each CDR3 is given with its conserved first and last residue. The order of the fields is D gene, clone size, J gene, V gene, CDR3 DNA, CDR3 protein. D genes are given only for firm matches. The size entry is marked missing in some rows and otherwise reads once, few, many or a size class.

D: TRBD2; size: NA; J: TRBJ2-7; V: TRBV30; DNA: TGTGCCTGGAGTCCGCCTTTAGCGGGAGGGTACGAGCAATACTTC; CDR3: CAWSPPLAGGYEQYF
D: NA; size: few; J: TRBJ1-2; V: TRBV27; DNA: TGTGCCAGCAGTTTAGCGGGGGGCGTGGGCTATGGCTACACCTTC; CDR3: CASSLAGGVGYGYTF
D: TRBD2; size: NA; J: TRBJ2-3; V: TRBV7-9; DNA: TGTGCCAGCAGCCCACGGACTAGCGGGGCCCATAGCACAGATACGCAGTATTTT; CDR3: CASSPRTSGAHSTDTQYF
D: NA; size: NA; J: TRBJ2-2; V: TRBV9; DNA: TGTGCCAGCAGCGCGCACGGGACTGGAAACACCGGGGAGCTGTTTTTT; CDR3: CASSAHGTGNTGELFF
D: TRBD2; size: few; J: TRBJ2-1; V: TRBV4-1; DNA: TGCGCCAGCAGCCAAGATAGGGGTAGCGGGGATAGCTCCTACAATGAGCAGTTCTTC; CDR3: CASSQDRGSGDSSYNEQFF
D: NA; size: NA; J: TRBJ1-2; V: TRBV23-1; DNA: TGCGCCAGCAGTCAATCCGCCGGGTGGCATAACTATGGCTACACCTTC; CDR3: CASSQSAGWHNYGYTF
D: TRBD1; size: NA; J: TRBJ1-6; V: TRBV27; DNA: TGTGCCAGCAGTCCGAACAGGGGGCGCAGTTCACCCCTCCACTTT; CDR3: CASSPNRGRSSPLHF
D: NA; size: once; J: TRBJ2-5; V: TRBV25-1; DNA: TGTGCCAGTACCGGAGAAGAGACCCAGTACTTC; CDR3: CASTGEETQYF
D: NA; size: NA; J: TRBJ1-2; V: TRBV5-4; DNA: TGTGCCAGCAGCTTAAGCCGAAACCTCGCTAACTATGGCTACACCTTC; CDR3: CASSLSRNLANYGYTF
D: NA; size: NA; J: TRBJ2-2; V: TRBV9; DNA: TGTGCCAGCAGCGGAGTATTGGGGGCGGGCACCGGGGAGCTGTTTTTT; CDR3: CASSGVLGAGTGELFF
D: TRBD2; size: NA; J: TRBJ2-1; V: TRBV6-4; DNA: TGTGCCAGCAGTGACACTAGCGGGGGTCCCTACAATGAGCAGTTCTTC; CDR3: CASSDTSGGPYNEQFF
D: TRBD1; size: NA; J: TRBJ1-5; V: TRBV6-5; DNA: TGTGCCAGCAGGAGGACAGGGCCGTATCAGCCCCAGCATTTT; CDR3: CASRRTGPYQPQHF
D: NA; size: NA; J: TRBJ1-4; V: TRBV30; DNA: TGTGCCTGCCACAGAGGAGGGCCTAATGAAAAACTGTTTTTT; CDR3: CACHRGGPNEKLFF
D: NA; size: NA; J: TRBJ1-1; V: TRBV5-1; DNA: TGCGCCAGCAGCTGGGCACAGGGAAGTAACACTGAAGCTTTCTTT; CDR3: CASSWAQGSNTEAFF
D: NA; size: NA; J: TRBJ1-3; V: TRBV5-5; DNA: TGTGCCAGCAGCCTGATGTCCGGCAGGGGATTTGGAAACACCATATATTTT; CDR3: CASSLMSGRGFGNTIYF
D: TRBD1; size: NA; J: TRBJ1-1; V: TRBV27; DNA: TGTGCCAGCAGCCAGACAGGGAGCACTGAAGCTTTCTTT; CDR3: CASSQTGSTEAFF
D: TRBD2; size: NA; J: TRBJ2-7; V: TRBV6-1; DNA: TGTGCCAGCTGCCGAAGCGGGAGAGCGTACGAGCAGTACTTC; CDR3: CASCRSGRAYEQYF
D: TRBD1; size: once; J: TRBJ2-2; V: TRBV10-2; DNA: TGCGCCAGCAGGAACTGGAGGGTAGGACAGGGGGCATTTGACACCGGGGAGCTGTTTTTT; CDR3: CASRNWRVGQGAFDTGELFF
D: NA; size: once; J: TRBJ1-2; V: TRBV30; DNA: TGTGCCTGGATCGGGGTTCCTAACTATGGCTACACCTTC; CDR3: CAWIGVPNYGYTF
D: TRBD1; size: NA; J: TRBJ1-1; V: TRBV11-2; DNA: TGTGCCAGCAGCCCCTTGAGGGGGCGTGCTGAAGCTTTCTTT; CDR3: CASSPLRGRAEAFF
D: NA; size: NA; J: TRBJ1-3; V: TRBV4-2; DNA: TGTGCCAGCAGCCGACAGCTCAGCTCTGGAAACACCATATATTTT; CDR3: CASSRQLSSGNTIYF
D: NA; size: NA; J: TRBJ2-5; V: TRBV6-5; DNA: TGTGCCAGCAGTTATTCACAGGGGAGGGAGACCCAGTACTTC; CDR3: CASSYSQGRETQYF
D: TRBD1; size: NA; J: TRBJ1-2; V: TRBV27; DNA: TGTGCCAGCAGCCACGGGACAGGGGTCTTCTATGGCTACACCTTC; CDR3: CASSHGTGVFYGYTF
D: TRBD1; size: NA; J: TRBJ2-3; V: TRBV11-2; DNA: TGTGCCAGCAGCTGGGACAGACCCGATACGCAGTATTTT; CDR3: CASSWDRPDTQYF
D: NA; size: NA; J: TRBJ2-3; V: TRBV19; DNA: TGTGCCAGTAGTATGGGTCGGGGTGGGGGCACAGATACGCAGTATTTT; CDR3: CASSMGRGGGTDTQYF
D: TRBD1; size: once; J: TRBJ1-2; V: TRBV2; DNA: TGTGCCAGCACGACAGGGAGTTTCACCTATGGCTACACCTTC; CDR3: CASTTGSFTYGYTF
D: NA; size: few; J: TRBJ2-7; V: TRBV4-1; DNA: TGCGCCAGCAGCCCCGGAAGGGCTAGCGCATCCTACGAGCAGTACTTC; CDR3: CASSPGRASASYEQYF
D: NA; size: NA; J: TRBJ1-5; V: TRBV28; DNA: TGTGCCAGCAGTTGGCAGGGCGCGTTTAGGCCAAATCAGCCCCAGCATTTT; CDR3: CASSWQGAFRPNQPQHF
D: TRBD1; size: once; J: TRBJ2-7; V: TRBV4-1; DNA: TGCGCCAGCAGCCGGAACAGGGGCGCGCCCTACGAGCAGTACTTC; CDR3: CASSRNRGAPYEQYF
D: TRBD1; size: once; J: TRBJ2-7; V: TRBV18; DNA: TGTGCCAGCTCCACCATTACGGGACAGGATTCCCCCTACGAGCAGTACTTC; CDR3: CASSTITGQDSPYEQYF
D: NA; size: few; J: TRBJ1-1; V: TRBV10-3; DNA: TGTGCCATCAGGGACAGAATGAACACTGAAGCTTTCTTT; CDR3: CAIRDRMNTEAFF
D: NA; size: few; J: TRBJ2-6; V: TRBV2; DNA: TGTGCCAGCAGTTTGGGGGCGTCTGGGGCCAACGGCCTGACTTTC; CDR3: CASSLGASGANGLTF
D: TRBD1; size: few; J: TRBJ1-1; V: TRBV28; DNA: TGTGCCAGCAGTTTCCGACAGGGGAGGAATGGGAACACTGAAGCTTTCTTT; CDR3: CASSFRQGRNGNTEAFF
D: TRBD2; size: NA; J: TRBJ2-3; V: TRBV5-1; DNA: TGCGCCAGCAGCAGCGGGACTAGCGGGAGGTCTATAGATACGCAGTATTTT; CDR3: CASSSGTSGRSIDTQYF
D: NA; size: few; J: TRBJ1-1; V: TRBV28; DNA: TGTGCCAGCAGTTTTGGAGACACTGAAGCTTTCTTT; CDR3: CASSFGDTEAFF
D: NA; size: NA; J: TRBJ2-7; V: TRBV7-2; DNA: TGTGCCAGCAGCTCAGCCTACGAGCAGTACTTC; CDR3: CASSSAYEQYF
D: NA; size: NA; J: TRBJ1-1; V: TRBV18; DNA: TGTGCCAGCTCACCGGGGGAGGGTCTGAACACTGAAGCTTTCTTT; CDR3: CASSPGEGLNTEAFF
D: NA; size: few; J: TRBJ2-7; V: TRBV6-5; DNA: TGTGCCAGCAGTGGACTAAGAAAGCAGTACTTC; CDR3: CASSGLRKQYF
D: TRBD2; size: once; J: TRBJ2-3; V: TRBV7-8; DNA: TGTGCCAGCAGCTTAGTGGGGGCGGGGGGGAGCACAGATACGCAGTATTTT; CDR3: CASSLVGAGGSTDTQYF
D: NA; size: NA; J: TRBJ2-7; V: TRBV5-4; DNA: TGTGCCAGCAGCCGCATGTGGGCTTACGAGCAGTACTTC; CDR3: CASSRMWAYEQYF
D: TRBD1; size: NA; J: TRBJ1-2; V: TRBV7-8; DNA: TGTGCCAGCAGCCCCACGGGACAGAACTATGGCTACACCTTC; CDR3: CASSPTGQNYGYTF
D: TRBD2; size: once; J: TRBJ2-7; V: TRBV30; DNA: TGTGCCTGGAGTGGGACTAGCGGGGGTTTACGACAGTACTTC; CDR3: CAWSGTSGGLRQYF
D: NA; size: few; J: TRBJ1-3; V: TRBV10-1; DNA: TGCGCCAGCAGTGACGGGACAAGCTCTGGAAACACCATATATTTT; CDR3: CASSDGTSSGNTIYF
D: TRBD2; size: NA; J: TRBJ2-5; V: TRBV15; DNA: TGTGCCACCAGCAGAGACGTGTTCGGGACTAGCGGGAGGTACCAAGAGACCCAGTACTTC; CDR3: CATSRDVFGTSGRYQETQYF
D: NA; size: NA; J: TRBJ1-1; V: TRBV12-5; DNA: TGTGCTAGTGGTTTCGGAGACACTGAAGCTTTCTTT; CDR3: CASGFGDTEAFF